The 7 T cell receptor beta chains given below trace back to one sample, sequenced in a study of beta chain features in type 1 diabetes. Expressed TCRB transcripts got sequenced, as all isolated RNA was reverse transcribed. Method: immunoSEQ multiplex PCR; TCRdb's copy keeps in-frame clones and lacks some. The repertoire includes 900,000 or so clones, about a sixth of them detected once, and 0.023% sits in the top ten. The sample comprised naive CD4+ T cells from blood. The receptor set was obtained from a woman aged 18-29 years in good health.

This clone was counted a few times. CDR3 residues: CASRSSTDTQYF. DNA of the CDR3: TGTGCCAGCAGGTCTAGCACAGATACGCAGTATTTT. The V call is TRBV6-5, the J call TRBJ2-3; D is uncertain. There are 12 residues in the CDR3. Trimming stripped 6 bases from V and 0 bases from J, with 4 bases between. Germline CDR1 is MNHEY and CDR2 is SVGAGI.

J is TRBJ1-2 and V is TRBV5-1, with 7 bases fitting TRBD1. The ends lost 4 bases at V and 4 bases at J; junction bases unmatched: 4. Germline assignment: CDR1 SGHRS and CDR2 YFSETQ. The CDR3 is made up of 13 amino acids. The DNA for the CDR3 is TGCGCCAGCAGCCCGGGACAGACCTATGGCTACACCTTC. This sequence encodes CASSPGQTYGYTF.

The chain combines TRBV25-1 with TRBJ2-1, with TRBD2 matching 7 bases. Germline V CDR1 and CDR2: MGHDK, SYGVNS. The CDR3 length is 16 residues. V trimming: 2 bases; J trimming: 6 bases; junction bases outside the gene matches: 10. CDR3 nucleotides: TGTGCCAGCAGTGAACAGTGGGCGGGAGCTCCCAATGAGCAGTTCTTC. It encodes CASSEQWAGAPNEQFF. The variable domain in full, with the rest retrieved from reference TRBV25-1 and TRBJ2-1, is EADIYQTPRYLVIGTGKKITLECSQTMGHDKMYWYQQDPGMELHLIHYSYGVNSTEKGDLSSESTVSRIRTEHFPLTLESARPSHTSQYLCASSEQWAGAPNEQFFGPGTRLTVL.

There are a few counts of this clone. Written as DNA, the CDR3 is TGTGCCAGCAGTTTCAGGGGAGCCAAAAACATTCAGTACTTC. Protein product: CASSFRGAKNIQYF. The rearrangement joins TRBV27 to TRBJ2-4, with D perhaps TRBD1 (6 bases). Germline-derived CDR1 and CDR2 are MNHEY and SMNVEV (reference sequence). V was clipped by 3 bases and J by 0 bases, with 6 bases between them. The CDR3 extends over 14 amino acids.

The chain employs TRBV5-1 and TRBJ2-7, with 9 bases that match TRBD1. Germline V gene lookup returns CDR1 SGHRS and CDR2 YFSETQ. The length of the CDR3 is 14 residues. J lost 3 bases, V lost 2 bases, and 3 bases had no gene match. CDR3: CASSFGQGRYEQYF. The CDR3, as DNA: TGCGCCAGCAGCTTCGGACAGGGGCGCTACGAGCAGTACTTC. The whole variable domain, remainder taken from reference TRBV5-1 and TRBJ2-7, is KAGVTQTPRYLIKTRGQQVTLSCSPISGHRSVSWYQQTPGQGLQFLFEYFSETQRNKGNFPGRFSGRQFSNSRSEMNVSTLELGDSALYLCASSFGQGRYEQYFGPGTRLTVT.

This sequence joins TRBV7-2 and TRBJ2-2; no definite D call. Trimming took 1 base from V and 5 from J, leaving 8 bases between them. The germline CDR1 and CDR2 sequences are SGHTA and FQGNSA. CDR3 length: 14 residues. The DNA for the CDR3 is TGTGCCAGCAGCTTAGTGGCAGTGACCGGGGAGCTGTTTTTT. As protein: CASSLVAVTGELFF. Supplemented by reference TRBV7-2 and TRBJ2-2, the full variable domain reads GAGVSQSPSNKVTEKGKDVELRCDPISGHTALYWYRQSLGQGLEFLIYFQGNSAPDKSGLPSDRFSAERTGGSVSTLTIQRTQQEDSAVYLCASSLVAVTGELFFGEGSRLTVL.

This clone has just a few counts. This chain links TRBV7-2 with TRBJ1-2, with a tentative D call TRBD1 (6 bases). Per the germline V gene, CDR1 is SGHTA and CDR2 is FQGNSA. Trimming shortened V by 5 bases and J by 7 bases, and 11 bases separated the two germline ends. The CDR3 is 12 amino acids. The CDR3 sequence is CASSRGRGGYTF. CDR3 nucleotides: TGTGCCAGCAGCCGGGGCAGGGGTGGCTACACCTTC.